The sequence of this T cell receptor (beta chain) was determined in a study of blood T cell repertoires in COVID-19. Study as a whole: Samples representing acute and convalescent COVID-19 were sourced from the United States, Italy and Spain. The cDNA or gDNA used as material had been derived from T cells, B-cell-depleted T cells, or PBMCs.

Here immunoSEQ multiplex PCR was the method, and the copy in TCRdb shows in-frame clones only, minus some. This table has 70,000 to 95,000 clones, around 80% appearing once. This clone was seen more than once but under ten times. Trimming pared 3 bases from V and 4 bases from J, leaving 25 bases between. Germline V gives CDR1 MGHDK, CDR2 SYGVNS. This CDR3 has 18 residues. Patients from Seattle were sampled longitudinally, starting during active infection. This rearrangement joins TRBV25-1 to TRBJ2-7; tentative D call: TRBD2 (5 bases). Sequencing was performed on peripheral blood. The sequence was obtained from a man aged 60-69 years with COVID-19, enrolled during active disease. The CDR3 protein is CASSEGSTRDNVKYEQYF. The CDR3 DNA reads TGTGCCAGCAGTGAGGGATCGACCCGGGATAACGTGAAGTACGAGCAGTACTTC.